The 5 T cell receptor beta chains below come from one sample, sequenced in a study of shared clonotypes between healthy human individuals. TCRdb's copy holds only in-frame clones and misses some; the assay was immunoSEQ multiplex PCR. The data hold about 490,000 clones, with 70% to 85% observed a single time. The sample taken for sequencing was PBMCs. All receptors derive from a woman aged 40-49 years in good health. Some clones in this sample may be carry-over from other donors' samples.

This chain connects TRBV19 to TRBJ2-2, with TRBD2 matching 8 bases. V gave up 7 bases and J gave up 3 bases; unmatched junction bases: 4. Germline-derived CDR1 and CDR2 are LNHDA and SQIVND (reference sequence). This CDR3 is built from 14 residues. The CDR3 DNA reads as TGTGCCAGTATGGTAGCGGGGCACACCGGGGAGCTGTTTTTT. It specifies CASMVAGHTGELFF. The complete variable domain, with remaining parts taken from reference TRBV19 and TRBJ2-2, reads DGGITQSPKYLFRKEGQNVTLSCEQNLNHDAMYWYRQDPGQGLRLIYYSQIVNDFQKGDIAEGYSVSREKKESFPLTVTSAQKNPTAFYLCASMVAGHTGELFFGEGSRLTVL.

The rearrangement links TRBV30 to TRBJ2-7; 11 bases are a match to TRBD2. The trim removed 2 bases at V and 6 bases at J, leaving 9 bases unmatched. CDR3 length: 15 amino acids. The germline V gene encodes CDR1 GTSNPN and CDR2 SVGIG (reference sequence). CDR3 loop: CAWSPLAGVTGEQYF. CDR3 DNA: TGTGCCTGGAGTCCACTAGCGGGAGTGACGGGCGAGCAGTACTTC.

This rearrangement joins TRBV4-2 to TRBJ1-6, with unresolved D. V lost 0 bases to trimming and J lost 9 bases, with 12 bases between them. Germline V gives CDR1 LGHNA, CDR2 YNFKEQ. CDR3 length equals 15 residues. The CDR3 region is CASSQDGPRGSPLHF. CDR3 in DNA: TGTGCCAGCAGCCAAGATGGCCCCCGCGGTTCACCCCTCCACTTT.

This chain connects TRBV4-2 to TRBJ2-1; D gene unclear. Trimming removed 0 bases at V and 8 bases at J, with 8 bases between. This CDR3 comprises 13 residues. The germline CDR1 and CDR2 sequences are LGHNA and YNFKEQ. This chain's CDR3 is CASSQDGLDEQFF. As DNA, the CDR3 is TGTGCCAGCAGCCAAGACGGGCTGGATGAGCAGTTCTTC.

This chain connects TRBV27 to TRBJ1-1; D is unresolved. The CDR3 sequence is 18 residues long. V lost 0 bases and J 0 bases, leaving 17 bases between the germline ends. CDR1 and CDR2 from the germline V gene are MNHEY and SMNVEV (reference sequence). In nucleotides, the CDR3 is TGTGCCAGCAGTTTATCGGCCAGTTTCGAGGCGGTGAACACTGAAGCTTTCTTT. Amino acid sequence: CASSLSASFEAVNTEAFF.